A single sample is the source of the 26 T cell receptor beta chains below, sequenced in a study of long-term antiretroviral therapy in people with HIV. At survey level, the immunoSEQ assay was run in its v3.0 version. Produced via immunoSEQ multiplex PCR; TCRdb's table is partial and in-frame only. The profile shows about 14,000 clones, 76% of them singletons. Material: unsorted PBMCs, obtained 3.1 years after starting antiretroviral therapy. Every receptor here comes from a man between 40 and 49 years old with HIV.

This clone was found once. V usage is TRBV30 and J usage is TRBJ1-1; D perhaps matches TRBD1 (5 bases). The CDR3 loop spans 12 amino acids. V gave up 3 bases and J gave up 1 base, with 6 bases separating them. Germline lookup yields CDR1 GTSNPN and CDR2 SVGIG (reference sequence). The CDR3 DNA is TGTGCCTGGAGGGGGGAGAACACTGAAGCTTTCTTT. This encodes CAWRGENTEAFF. Full variable domain (outside the CDR3, taken from reference TRBV30 and TRBJ1-1): SQTIHQWPATLVQPVGSPLSLECTVEGTSNPNLYWYRQAAGRGLQLLFYSVGIGQISSEVPQNLSASRPQDRQFILSSKKLLLSDSGFYLCAWRGENTEAFFGQGTRLTVV.

This clone came up once. The gene calls are TRBV5-5 and TRBJ2-3; 10 bases are a match to TRBD2. V gave up 1 base and J gave up 6 bases; unmatched junction bases: 5. This CDR3 has 15 residues. Germline CDR1 reads SGHKS; CDR2 reads YYEKEE (reference sequence). CDR3 nucleotides: TGTGCCAGCAGCTTGCCCCTAGCGGGGGATGATACGCAGTATTTT. It encodes CASSLPLAGDDTQYF.

The chain joins TRBV12-5 to TRBJ2-7, with D uncertain. Trimming left V 4 bases short and J 4 bases short, with 8 bases between. In germline, CDR1 is LGHNT, CDR2 FRNRAP. The CDR3 totals 12 residues. The CDR3, as DNA: TGTGCTAGTGGTTCCGCAGCTTACGAGCAGTACTTC. This codes for CASGSAAYEQYF. The full variable domain, completed using reference TRBV12-5 and TRBJ2-7, is DARVTQTPRHKVTEMGQEVTMRCQPILGHNTVFWYRQTMMQGLELLAYFRNRAPLDDSGMPKDRFSAEMPDATLATLKIQPSEPRDSAVYFCASGSAAYEQYFGPGTRLTVT.

This clone was seen more than once but under ten times. The rearrangement joins TRBV7-8 to TRBJ1-1; D remains unclear. The ends were cut back, 1 base at V and 1 base at J, with 10 bases in the middle. Germline CDR1 is SGHVS and CDR2 is FQNEAQ. The CDR3 totals 15 residues. The DNA for the CDR3 is TGTGCCAGCAGCTTAGATTGGGGAGGGAACACTGAAGCTTTCTTT. Its translation: CASSLDWGGNTEAFF. Drawing the rest from reference TRBV7-8 and TRBJ1-1, the complete variable domain is GAGVSQSPRYKVAKRGQDVALRCDPISGHVSLFWYQQALGQGPEFLTYFQNEAQLDKSGLPSDRFFAERPEGSVSTLKIQRTQQEDSAVYLCASSLDWGGNTEAFFGQGTRLTVV.

This clone was recorded a few times. The rearrangement links TRBV6-5 to TRBJ2-7; 8 positions agree with TRBD1. V was clipped by 5 bases and J by 0 bases; unmatched bases: 6. Germline V CDR1 and CDR2: MNHEY, SVGAGI. This CDR3 is built from 15 residues. This CDR3 reads CASSPRTGPSYEQYF. As DNA, the CDR3 is TGTGCCAGCAGTCCTCGGACAGGGCCCTCCTACGAGCAGTACTTC.

The chain uses TRBV21-1 and TRBJ2-7; the D call TRBD1 from the table was never checked on the DNA. TRBV21-1 is given as a pseudogene. There are 14 residues in the CDR3. CDR3 sequence reads: CASIPGQTTYEQYF. CDR3 nucleotides: TGTGCCAGCATCCCGGGACAGACCACCTACGAGCAGTACTTC.

The chain uses TRBV18 and TRBJ2-5; TRBD1 matches 7 bases. CDR3 length: 15 residues. Germline CDR1 KGHSH, CDR2 LQKENI. The junction had 12 bases not matched to a gene; V was cut back by 6 bases and J by 5 bases. CDR3 sequence (DNA): TGTGCCAGCTCCCCCGAGACAGGGTCTCAGGAGACCCAGTACTTC. Translation gives CASSPETGSQETQYF.

The chain combines TRBV2 with TRBJ1-6, with D possibly being TRBD1 (5 bases). Trimming stripped 6 bases from V and 9 bases from J, with 15 bases between. The CDR3 sequence is 14 residues long. CDR1 is SNHLY and CDR2 is FYNNEI in the germline V gene. The CDR3, as DNA: TGTGCCAGCAGCGGAGGCGGGGGAATTTCACCCCTCCACTTT. Protein sequence: CASSGGGGISPLHF.

V is TRBV29-1 and J is TRBJ2-6; either TRBD1 or TRBD2 may fit D (5 bases each). The CDR3 sequence is 14 residues long. Germline V lookup: CDR1 SQVTM, CDR2 ANQGSEA. The V end was cut by 1 base, the J end by 1 base, with 5 bases between. The CDR3 sequence is CSVEGGSGANVLTF. Written as DNA, the CDR3 is TGCAGCGTTGAAGGGGGGTCTGGGGCCAACGTCCTGACTTTC. Full variable domain (missing parts from reference TRBV29-1 and TRBJ2-6): SAVISQKPSRDICQRGTSLTIQCQVDSQVTMMFWYRQQPGQSLTLIATANQGSEATYESGFVIDKFPISRPNLTFSTLTVSNMSPEDSSIYLCSVEGGSGANVLTFGAGSRLTVL.

The V and J genes are TRBV12-5 and TRBJ2-1, with no clear D. Per the germline V gene, CDR1 is LGHNT and CDR2 is FRNRAP. The CDR3 loop spans 16 amino acids. V dropped 1 base and J dropped 7 bases, with 17 bases sitting between them. Written as DNA, the CDR3 is TGTGCTAGTGGTTTGGATGAGAGTGACCTAGGGAATGAGCAGTTCTTC. Translated: CASGLDESDLGNEQFF.

This clone was counted a few times. The chain uses TRBV18 and TRBJ2-7, with D perhaps given as TRBD1 or TRBD2 (6 bases each). The CDR3 sequence is 13 residues long. Per the germline V gene, CDR1 is KGHSH and CDR2 is LQKENI. Trimming took off 1 base at V and 5 bases at J, with 9 bases between the two ends. This CDR3 reads CASSPQGEDEQYF. As DNA, the CDR3 is TGTGCCAGCTCACCACAGGGGGAGGACGAGCAGTACTTC.

This rearrangement joins TRBV27 to TRBJ1-1, with 7 bases aligning to TRBD1. V lost 7 bases to trimming and J lost 4 bases; unmatched junction nucleotides: 9. The CDR3 is 14 residues long. Germline V gene lookup returns CDR1 MNHEY and CDR2 SMNVEV (reference sequence). The CDR3 reads CASMPQGGGTEAFF. CDR3 in DNA: TGTGCCAGCATGCCCCAGGGGGGAGGCACTGAAGCTTTCTTT.

The rearrangement joins TRBV5-1 to TRBJ1-4; no clear D gene. Trimming pared 0 bases from V and 6 bases from J, leaving 12 bases between. CDR1 SGHRS and CDR2 YFSETQ come from the germline V gene. The CDR3 has 15 amino acids. CDR3 amino acids: CASSLGQAIDEKLFF. The CDR3 DNA follows: TGCGCCAGCAGCTTGGGGCAGGCTATAGATGAAAAACTGTTTTTT. The full variable domain, rest sourced from reference TRBV5-1 and TRBJ1-4, is KAGVTQTPRYLIKTRGQQVTLSCSPISGHRSVSWYQQTPGQGLQFLFEYFSETQRNKGNFPGRFSGRQFSNSRSEMNVSTLELGDSALYLCASSLGQAIDEKLFFGSGTQLSVL.

The genes are TRBV19 and TRBJ1-2; 7 positions agree with TRBD1. Germline CDR1 LNHDA, CDR2 SQIVND (reference sequence). The CDR3 runs to 13 residues. Trimming took 10 bases from V and 5 from J; bases not matched to a gene: 10. CDR3: CATIPQGQYGYTF. CDR3 sequence (DNA): TGTGCCACCATCCCCCAGGGACAGTATGGCTACACCTTC.

The V gene is TRBV5-3, the J gene TRBJ2-2, with D possibly TRBD2 on 6 matching bases. TRBV5-3 is flagged as an ORF with uncertain function. Between the trimmed V and J ends, which lost 4 bases and 5 bases, there was a span of 21 bases. CDR3 length: 17 amino acids. The CDR3 spells CARSRLRDWIRTGELFF. The CDR3 DNA is TGTGCCAGAAGCCGGCTCCGGGACTGGATTAGGACCGGGGAGCTGTTTTTT.

The CDR3 reads CASSDLGGRSPLHF. CDR3 nucleotide sequence: TGTGCCAGCAGTGATTTGGGGGGGAGGTCACCCCTCCACTTT. This chain joins TRBV6-1 and TRBJ1-6; D may be TRBD1 (5 bases). CDR1 is MNHNS, CDR2 SASEGT, per germline. The CDR3 is 14 residues long. Trimming took off 3 bases at V and 10 bases at J, with 13 bases between the two ends.

This clone was observed a few times. The chain joins TRBV2 to TRBJ2-2, with D tentatively TRBD2 (7 bases). CDR1 SNHLY and CDR2 FYNNEI come from the germline V gene. This CDR3 comprises 18 residues. The V and J ends lost 6 bases and 3 bases respectively, with 23 bases between them. CDR3 sequence (DNA): TGTGCCAGCAGCCATAACCCAAAGGGGGGGCTGGACACCGGGGAGCTGTTTTTT. It encodes CASSHNPKGGLDTGELFF.

The chain links TRBV9 to TRBJ1-2, with no clear D. This CDR3 is built from 11 residues. Germline loops: CDR1 SGDLS, CDR2 YYNGEE. Trimming pared 3 bases from V and 2 bases from J, leaving 2 bases between. CDR3 sequence reads: CASSANYGYTF. CDR3 coding DNA: TGTGCCAGCAGCGCGAACTATGGCTACACCTTC.

The rearrangement uses TRBV2 and TRBJ2-3; D is perhaps TRBD1 or TRBD2 (5 bases each). V lost 6 bases and J lost 6, with 7 bases in between. The CDR3 runs 11 residues. CDR1 is SNHLY, CDR2 FYNNEI, per germline. The CDR3 nucleotides read TGTGCCAGCAGCAGGGAGGATACGCAGTATTTT. Protein: CASSREDTQYF.

The chain carries TRBV18 and TRBJ1-1; D is unclear. V lost 8 bases and J lost 0, with 10 bases in between. Germline CDR1 and CDR2: KGHSH and LQKENI. The CDR3 covers 13 residues. The CDR3 DNA reads TGTGCCAGCCGTCAGACATTGAACACTGAAGCTTTCTTT. Protein sequence: CASRQTLNTEAFF.

The chain combines TRBV5-1 with TRBJ2-1; D call uncertain. This CDR3 contains 14 residues. Germline V gene sequence: CDR1 SGHRS, CDR2 YFSETQ. Trimming left V 4 bases short and J 4 bases short, with 12 bases between. The CDR3 region is CASSLSQVYNEQFF. The CDR3 bases are TGCGCCAGCAGCCTCTCCCAGGTGTACAATGAGCAGTTCTTC.

The chain couples TRBV6-6 to TRBJ1-5; D is perhaps TRBD1 (6 bases). V dropped 4 bases and J dropped 5 bases, with 12 bases sitting between them. Germline V gives CDR1 MNHNY, CDR2 SVGAGI (reference sequence). The CDR3 covers 14 residues. The DNA for the CDR3 is TGTGCCAGCAGTTTCCTGGGGGGCGATCAGCCCCAGCATTTT. It encodes CASSFLGGDQPQHF.

The chain links TRBV9 to TRBJ2-5, with 7 bases aligning to TRBD2. This CDR3 is built from 14 residues. Germline CDR1 reads SGDLS; CDR2 reads YYNGEE. With V trimmed by 0 bases and J by 4 bases, 3 bases remained unmatched. DNA for the CDR3: TGTGCCAGCAGCGTAGTAGGGGAGGGAGAGACCCAGTACTTC. Translation gives CASSVVGEGETQYF.

The chain is built from TRBV5-6 and TRBJ2-3; no clear D. Germline CDR1 and CDR2: SGHDT and YYEEEE. The CDR3 spans 17 residues. Trimming pared 2 bases from V and 3 bases from J, leaving 19 bases between. As DNA, the CDR3 is TGTGCCAGCAGCTTTCCCCCTCTTTCGGGTACAACAGATACGCAGTATTTT. It codes for CASSFPPLSGTTDTQYF.

This clone appeared a single time. The chain carries TRBV28 and TRBJ1-2; D call uncertain. The CDR3 is made up of 13 amino acids. CDR1 and CDR2 from the germline V gene are MDHEN and SYDVKM. Trimming shortened V by 4 bases and J by 6 bases, and 12 bases separated the two germline ends. This chain's CDR3 is CASSSRLKNGYTF. The CDR3, as DNA: TGTGCCAGCAGTTCCAGGTTGAAGAATGGCTACACCTTC.

This clone was seen only a few times. The chain couples TRBV27 to TRBJ2-7; D gene ambiguous. V lost 3 bases and J lost 5, with 17 bases in between. Germline V lookup: CDR1 MNHEY, CDR2 SMNVEV (reference sequence). CDR3 length equals 15 residues. The CDR3 spells CASSFYGLQKDEQYF. The DNA of the CDR3 is TGTGCCAGCAGTTTTTACGGCCTCCAGAAGGACGAGCAGTACTTC.